Listed below are T cell receptor beta chains from one sample, sequenced in a study of radiation and T cells in renal cell carcinoma. The repertoire was sequenced with immunoSEQ multiplex PCR; TCRdb's copy has only in-frame clones and lacks some. Of about 130,000 clones in the sample, about 88% are singletons; the top ten hold 12%. This specimen consisted of blood, obtained from a patient whose treatment included radiotherapy and nephrectomy. The receptors were gathered from a woman aged 45 to 65 with renal cell carcinoma. CDR3s include the opening cysteine and the closing phenylalanine or tryptophan. The order of the fields is CDR3 protein, CDR3 DNA, V gene, clone size, D gene, J gene. A D gene is named only where the DNA matches it firmly. Rows may omit the clone size; those that give it use once, few, many or a size class.

cdr3_aa: CASSVGPYGYTF; cdr3_nt: TGTGCCAGCAGCGTAGGGCCCTATGGCTACACCTTC; v_call: TRBV9; clone_size: once; d_call: -; j_call: TRBJ1-2
cdr3_aa: CASSKSQGSYNEQFF; cdr3_nt: TGTGCCAGTAGTAAGTCCCAGGGCTCCTACAATGAGCAGTTCTTC; v_call: TRBV19; clone_size: -; d_call: -; j_call: TRBJ2-1
cdr3_aa: CASSIAGGTEGNTIYF; cdr3_nt: TGTGCCAGTAGTATTGCTGGGGGGACGGAAGGAAACACCATATATTTT; v_call: TRBV19; clone_size: -; d_call: -; j_call: TRBJ1-3
cdr3_aa: CASSFTGGPTGELFF; cdr3_nt: TGCGCCAGCAGCTTTACCGGGGGGCCCACCGGGGAGCTGTTTTTT; v_call: TRBV5-1; clone_size: -; d_call: -; j_call: TRBJ2-2
cdr3_aa: CASSLEGRLQPQHF; cdr3_nt: TGTGCCAGCAGCTTAGAAGGCAGGCTACAGCCCCAGCATTTT; v_call: TRBV7-9; clone_size: -; d_call: -; j_call: TRBJ1-5
cdr3_aa: CASSPLGQGGPYF; cdr3_nt: TGTGCCAGCAGCCCCCTGGGACAGGGGGGTCCGTACTTC; v_call: TRBV7-9; clone_size: -; d_call: TRBD1; j_call: TRBJ2-7
cdr3_aa: CASSPRQPSYEQYF; cdr3_nt: TGTGCCAGCAGCCCCCGACAGCCCTCCTACGAGCAGTACTTC; v_call: TRBV9; clone_size: -; d_call: -; j_call: TRBJ2-7
cdr3_aa: CSGGEYGYTF; cdr3_nt: TGCAGTGGGGGAGAATATGGCTACACCTTC; v_call: TRBV20-1; clone_size: -; d_call: -; j_call: TRBJ1-2
cdr3_aa: CASSFGQGQETQYF; cdr3_nt: TGTGCCAGCAGCTTCGGACAGGGACAAGAGACCCAGTACTTC; v_call: TRBV7-9; clone_size: -; d_call: TRBD1; j_call: TRBJ2-5
cdr3_aa: CASIASERPYGYTF; cdr3_nt: TGTGCCAGCATCGCCTCCGAGAGACCCTATGGCTACACCTTC; v_call: TRBV28; clone_size: -; d_call: -; j_call: TRBJ1-2
cdr3_aa: CASSTGDSGGYGYTF; cdr3_nt: TGCGCCAGCAGCACCGGGGACAGCGGGGGCTATGGCTACACCTTC; v_call: TRBV5-1; clone_size: -; d_call: TRBD1; j_call: TRBJ1-2